This note documents a single T cell receptor beta chain sequence. This entry comes from a study of blood T cell repertoires in COVID-19. This CDR3 is built from 17 residues. Germline V gives CDR1 SGHDT, CDR2 YYEEEE. V was trimmed by 1 base and J by 5 bases, leaving 16 bases between them. Sequenced by immunoSEQ multiplex PCR; TCRdb stores in-frame clones only, minus some. The sample carries around 260,000 clones, over 70% recorded once. The genes are TRBV5-6 and TRBJ1-6, with a weak D call TRBD1 (6 bases). The sample comprised peripheral blood. This clonotype was sampled from a woman in her sixties or seventies with COVID-19, enrolled during active disease. CDR3 sequence (DNA): TGTGCCAGCAGCTTGTTGATTACAGGGAACCATAATTCACCCCTCCACTTT. Translation gives CASSLLITGNHNSPLHF.